The clone carrying this T cell receptor beta chain has a handful of counts. RNA transcripts yielded amplified TCR beta CDR3 regions. TCR CDR3 underwent first-round RT-PCR with the HTBI primer set. TCRdb re-derived calls from the multiplex PCR reads in MiXCR, one entry per CDR3 protein. Of about 400,000 distinct CDR3 sequences in the sample, approximately 14% were seen once. The data originate from a study of T cells in Graves' hyperthyroidism and ophthalmopathy. The CDR3 is 12 amino acids. J was trimmed by 6 bases and V by 6 bases; bases with no gene match: 3. CDR1 is MNHNS and CDR2 is SASEGT in the germline V gene.

Material for sequencing was blood. J is TRBJ1-2 and V is TRBV6-1, with 8 bases matching TRBD1. The TCR sequence derives from a woman aged 55-75 years with Graves' ophthalmopathy. The CDR3 is CASSQGANGYTF. CDR3 coding DNA: TGTGCCAGCAGCCAGGGGGCTAATGGCTACACCTTC.